This entry features one T cell receptor beta chain sequence. The entry originates in a study of blood T cell repertoires in COVID-19. Study-level information: The cDNA or gDNA used as material had been derived from T cells, B-cell-depleted T cells, or PBMCs.

Data came from immunoSEQ multiplex PCR; TCRdb stores just in-frame clones and leaves some out. The repertoire includes a few hundred thousand clones, approximately 90% of them detected once, and less than 2% sits in the top ten. The germline V and J ends were trimmed by 2 bases and 5 bases, with 8 bases remaining between them. The CDR3 length is 13 residues. Germline V gives CDR1 MNHEY, CDR2 SMNVEV (reference sequence). The genes are TRBV27 and TRBJ2-3, with D unclear. This receptor was obtained from a woman aged 40 to 50 who had recovered from COVID-19. Material for sequencing was PBMCs or T cells enriched from blood (not recorded which). CDR3 amino acids: CASSLRVQDTQYF. The CDR3 nucleotides are TGTGCCAGCAGTTTACGGGTCCAAGATACGCAGTATTTT.